What follows are 18 T cell receptor beta chains derived from one specimen sequenced in a study of cytomegalovirus exposure and HLA in healthy donors. This PCR relied on a set of 60 Vbeta primers and 13 Jbeta primers. Only in-frame clones appear in the TCRdb table, and some are missing; sequencing was by immunoSEQ multiplex PCR. Seen here are about 160,000 clones, roughly four fifths observed once, and the top ten hold roughly 10%. Sequenced: PBMCs. The receptor source for this set is a man aged 45-60 years in good health and CMV-seropositive.

This chain's CDR3 is CASSRTGLSSYEQYF. DNA for the CDR3: TGTGCCAGCAGTAGAACAGGTCTGAGCTCCTACGAGCAGTACTTC. The chain has TRBV6-5 and TRBJ2-7; D perhaps matches TRBD1 (5 bases). Germline CDR1 is MNHEY and CDR2 is SVGAGI. V was trimmed by 5 bases and J by 0 bases, leaving 14 bases between them. The CDR3 sequence is 15 residues long.

This chain's CDR3 is CASSATSGFYEQYF. The CDR3 DNA reads as TGTGCCAGCAGCGCAACTAGCGGGTTCTACGAGCAGTACTTC. J is TRBJ2-7 and V is TRBV9; TRBD2 agrees at 9 bases. V shed 3 bases, J shed 3 bases, and the junction held 4 bases outside the gene matches. This CDR3 contains 14 residues. The germline gives CDR1 SGDLS, CDR2 YYNGEE.

This clone showed up just once. The germline gene is not matched at one end of the junction; a read error may be the cause. V usage is TRBV28 and J usage is TRBJ2-7, with D possibly matching TRBD2 (5 bases). Germline assignment: CDR1 MDHEN and CDR2 SYDVKM. This CDR3 comprises 13 residues. This CDR3 is CASSSGLSSEQYF. CDR3 sequence (DNA): TGTGCCAGCAGTTCCGGACTGTCCTCCGAGCAGTACTTC.

This sequence joins TRBV30 and TRBJ2-1, with TRBD2 matching 7 bases. The CDR3 has 15 amino acids. The V gene's germline CDR1 is GTSNPN and CDR2 SVGIG (reference sequence). V lost 5 bases and J lost 4; bases outside the gene matches: 11. DNA of the CDR3: TGTGCCTGGCGTGAGATGGGACTACGATACAATGAGCAGTTCTTC. Its translation is CAWREMGLRYNEQFF.

The genes are TRBV9 and TRBJ2-3, with 9 bases that match TRBD2. The junction had 8 bases not matched to a gene; V was cut back by 4 bases and J by 2 bases. This CDR3 comprises 16 residues. Germline loops: CDR1 SGDLS, CDR2 YYNGEE. The CDR3 region has the DNA TGTGCCAGCAGCTCACTGGCTAGCGGGGACACAGATACGCAGTATTTT. This sequence encodes CASSSLASGDTDTQYF. The variable domain in full, with the rest retrieved from reference TRBV9 and TRBJ2-3, is DSGVTQTPKHLITATGQRVTLRCSPRSGDLSVYWYQQSLDQGLQFLIQYYNGEERAKGNILERFSAQQFPDLHSELNLSSLELGDSALYFCASSSLASGDTDTQYFGPGTRLTVL.

V and J are TRBV11-2 and TRBJ2-5; 7 bases line up with TRBD1. V trimming: 5 bases; J trimming: 5 bases; junction bases outside the gene matches: 8. CDR3 length equals 14 residues. The germline gives CDR1 SGHAT, CDR2 FQNNGV. The CDR3 spells CASSPTGPGETQYF. The DNA of the CDR3 is TGTGCCAGCAGCCCGACAGGGCCCGGGGAGACCCAGTACTTC.

The rearrangement links TRBV11-3 to TRBJ2-5, with TRBD2 identical over 7 bases. The CDR3 runs to 18 residues. V dropped 1 base and J dropped 1; count of bases not matched to a gene: 12. Germline-derived CDR1 and CDR2 are SGHNT and YENEEA. The CDR3 sequence is CASSLGSHSGALQETQYF. CDR3 DNA: TGTGCCAGCAGCTTAGGGTCCCACAGCGGGGCGCTCCAAGAGACCCAGTACTTC.

The chain recombines TRBV5-8 with TRBJ2-5, with 10 bases matching TRBD2. The better agreement between TRBJ2-7 and the DNA end casts doubt on the J call. The CDR3 spans 16 residues. CDR1 and CDR2 from the germline V gene are SGHTS and YDEGEE. The CDR3 bases are TGTGCCAGCAGCTTGGCGCTAGCGGGGGACCCCTACGAGCAGTACTTC. Its protein is CASSLALAGDPYEQYF.

This chain links TRBV2 with TRBJ1-1, with TRBD1 matching over 10 bases. The trim removed 6 bases at V and 8 bases at J, leaving 9 bases unmatched. The germline V gene encodes CDR1 SNHLY and CDR2 FYNNEI. The CDR3 consists of 14 residues. The CDR3 loop is CASSARDRGTEAFF. CDR3 nucleotide sequence: TGTGCCAGCAGCGCACGGGACAGGGGAACGGAAGCTTTCTTT.

The CDR3 here is CAFGRYEQYF. For the CDR3, the DNA is TGTGCCTTTGGGCGCTACGAGCAGTACTTC. The chain is built from TRBV30 and TRBJ2-7; D is uncertain. Deletions cut 7 bases from V and 3 bases from J, with 7 bases between. This CDR3 is 10 amino acids long. Germline loops: CDR1 GTSNPN, CDR2 SVGIG (reference sequence).

The chain employs TRBV19 and TRBJ1-2; TRBD1 is a possible D gene (6 bases). Germline V gives CDR1 LNHDA, CDR2 SQIVND (reference sequence). Trimming stripped 3 bases from V and 2 bases from J, with 16 bases between. CDR3 length equals 16 residues. The CDR3 nucleotides are TGTGCCAGTAGTATTAACGACAGGCCGTTAAACTATGGCTACACCTTC. Amino acid sequence: CASSINDRPLNYGYTF.

J is TRBJ1-6 and V is TRBV14; D is ambiguous. V was shortened by 1 base and J by 9 bases, with 7 bases between the two germline ends. The CDR3 spans 13 residues. CDR1 and CDR2 (germline): SGHDN, FVKESK. CDR3 DNA sequence: TGTGCCAGCAGCCAAGTCACGGTTTCACCCCTCCACTTT. Translation: CASSQVTVSPLHF.

J is TRBJ2-1 and V is TRBV11-1; 7 bases align to TRBD2. CDR1 is SGHAT and CDR2 is FQDESV in the germline V gene (reference sequence). The CDR3 totals 13 residues. The J segment lost 6 bases and the V segment lost 5 bases, leaving 4 bases of the junction unmatched. CDR3 residues: CASSQTSANEQFF. CDR3 nucleotide sequence: TGTGCCAGCAGCCAAACTAGCGCCAATGAGCAGTTCTTC.

The chain uses TRBV19 and TRBJ1-1, with D uncertain. This CDR3 region has 14 residues. The V and J ends lost 8 bases and 6 bases respectively, with 19 bases between them. CDR1 and CDR2 from the germline V gene are LNHDA and SQIVND (reference sequence). The CDR3, as DNA: TGTGCCAGTCATAAGGACGGAGGTAGGCCTGAAGCTTTCTTT. It encodes CASHKDGGRPEAFF.

V gene TRBV4-3 combines with J gene TRBJ2-5; no definite D call. Germline lookup yields CDR1 LGHNA and CDR2 YSLEER. The CDR3 is made up of 14 amino acids. Trimming took 1 base from V and 5 from J, leaving 11 bases between them. The CDR3 sequence: CASSQVLGPETQYF. CDR3 sequence (DNA): TGCGCCAGCAGCCAAGTACTGGGCCCGGAGACCCAGTACTTC.

This chain links TRBV6-1 with TRBJ1-2; TRBD1 agrees at 7 bases. Germline loops: CDR1 MNHNS, CDR2 SASEGT. The V gene end was trimmed by 6 bases and the J gene end by 0 bases; junction bases not matched to a gene: 4. The CDR3 totals 14 residues. CDR3 coding DNA: TGTGCCAGCAGACCACAGGGGACTAACTATGGCTACACCTTC. Translating it yields CASRPQGTNYGYTF.

The V and J genes are TRBV14 and TRBJ2-7; D is undetermined. Germline V CDR1 and CDR2: SGHDN, FVKESK. Trimming stripped 2 bases from V and 6 bases from J, with 5 bases between. The CDR3 is made up of 11 amino acids. The CDR3 bases are TGTGCCAGCAGCCAAATGAGCGAGCAGTACTTC. Its protein product is CASSQMSEQYF.

This clone was counted a single time. The chain recombines TRBV9 with TRBJ2-1, with D uncertain. CDR1 and CDR2 from the germline V gene are SGDLS and YYNGEE. Between the trimmed V and J ends, which lost 0 bases and 2 bases, there was a span of 9 bases. CDR3 length: 15 amino acids. The CDR3 spells CASSVGRQTYNEQFF. CDR3 coding DNA: TGTGCCAGCAGCGTAGGGCGGCAAACCTACAATGAGCAGTTCTTC.